This T cell receptor (beta chain) was sequenced during a study of T cells expressing NK-cell markers. The CDR3 contains 15 residues. Germline V lookup: CDR1 LGHDT, CDR2 YNNKEL (reference sequence). A 5'RACE template switching approach incorporating UMIs was used to make TCR beta cDNA. TCRdb reprocessed the 5' RACE reads and stores each CDR3 protein as one record, lacking DNA. The table counts 500,000 to 700,000 distinct CDR3 sequences; approximately 3.6% lies in the top ten. The source of this sequence is a young man in good health. Sequencing was performed on blood T cells: a sorted CD56 or NKG2C T cell subset, CD4+ or CD8+ T cells, or bulk PBMC T cells (not recorded which). The chain is built from TRBV3-1 and TRBJ2-1; TCRdb selects TRBD2, and the lack of DNA leaves this call unchecked. The CDR3 loop reads CASTLSGLVPNEQFF.